The 8 T cell receptor beta chains below all came from one sample that was sequenced in a study of blood T cell repertoires in COVID-19. This table comes from immunoSEQ multiplex PCR, and its TCRdb copy is limited to in-frame clones, with some not included. The table records more than 200,000 clones, approximately 84% of them present only once. The sequenced material came from peripheral blood. These receptors were collected from a middle-aged man with acute or convalescent COVID-19.

The chain is built from TRBV29-1 and TRBJ1-4; TRBD1 agrees at 7 bases. Germline-derived CDR1 and CDR2 are SQVTM and ANQGSEA. This CDR3 comprises 12 residues. Unmatched junction bases numbered 5, after V lost 5 bases and J lost 8 bases. CDR3 sequence (DNA): TGCAGCGTTTCAGGGGGAGGAGAAAAACTGTTTTTT. Amino acids: CSVSGGGEKLFF. Full variable domain (remainder filled in from reference TRBV29-1 and TRBJ1-4): SAVISQKPSRDICQRGTSLTIQCQVDSQVTMMFWYRQQPGQSLTLIATANQGSEATYESGFVIDKFPISRPNLTFSTLTVSNMSPEDSSIYLCSVSGGGEKLFFGSGTQLSVL.

The rearrangement uses TRBV3-1 (or the pseudogene TRBV3-2) and TRBJ2-1; 7 bases are shared with TRBD2. Looked up from germline, CDR1 is LGHDT and CDR2 is YNNKEL (reference sequence). This CDR3 has 16 amino acids. With 3 bases clipped from V and 6 bases from J, the junction kept 11 bases outside the gene matches. The DNA of the CDR3 is TGTGCCAGCAGCCAGTTTGGCCAGCGGGGAACCAATGAGCAGTTCTTC. Its protein product is CASSQFGQRGTNEQFF.

The gene calls are TRBV9 and TRBJ2-7; D possibly corresponds to TRBD1 (6 bases). The CDR3 loop spans 15 amino acids. V lost 0 bases and J 2 bases, leaving 12 bases between the germline ends. The germline V gene encodes CDR1 SGDLS and CDR2 YYNGEE. This CDR3 is CASSVATGVAYEQYF. CDR3 sequence (DNA): TGTGCCAGCAGCGTAGCGACAGGAGTAGCCTACGAGCAGTACTTC.

This clone has only one observation. The chain combines TRBV6-5 with TRBJ1-2; 7 bases align to TRBD1. From germline, CDR1 is MNHEY and CDR2 SVGAGI. The CDR3 runs 15 residues. The V gene end was trimmed by 8 bases and the J gene end by 8 bases; junction bases not matched to a gene: 17. The CDR3 protein is CASSLKPQGHLGYTF. The CDR3 DNA is TGTGCCAGCTCCCTGAAGCCACAGGGGCATTTAGGCTACACCTTC.

The chain has TRBV5-1 and TRBJ1-6; 7 bases are shared with TRBD1. Germline V gene lookup returns CDR1 SGHRS and CDR2 YFSETQ. The CDR3 runs 14 residues. The V gene end was trimmed by 2 bases and the J gene end by 8 bases; junction bases not matched to a gene: 4. CDR3 loop: CASSLQGSDSPLHF. CDR3 nucleotides: TGCGCCAGCAGCTTACAGGGGAGCGATTCACCCCTCCACTTT.

About this clone: Germline is not matched at one junction end, which may reflect a read error. The chain couples TRBV5-6 to TRBJ1-4, with TRBD1 matching over 10 bases. The CDR3 loop spans 16 amino acids. CDR1 is SGHDT, CDR2 YYEEEE, per germline. The CDR3 here is CASSLARGQGGRRRLF. The DNA for the CDR3 is TGTGCCAGCAGCTTGGCAAGAGGACAGGGGGGCCGACGACGGCTTTTT.

The chain combines TRBV5-6 with TRBJ2-3; 7 positions match TRBD2. V gave up 3 bases and J gave up 3 bases; unmatched junction bases: 4. Germline CDR1 and CDR2: SGHDT and YYEEEE. The CDR3 runs 14 residues. In DNA, the CDR3 is TGTGCCAGCAGCTCTGGACTAGAAACAGATACGCAGTATTTT. Amino acid sequence: CASSSGLETDTQYF. The full variable domain, in which reference TRBV5-6 and TRBJ2-3 provide the parts outside the CDR3, is DAGVTQSPTHLIKTRGQQVTLRCSPKSGHDTVSWYQQALGQGPQFIFQYYEEEERQRGNFPDRFSGHQFPNYSSELNVNALLLGDSALYLCASSSGLETDTQYFGPGTRLTVL.

The chain employs TRBV6-6 and TRBJ1-5, with D possibly matching TRBD1 (6 bases). The CDR3 contains 16 residues. V was shortened by 6 bases and J by 2 bases, with 17 bases between the two germline ends. Looked up from germline, CDR1 is MNHNY and CDR2 is SVGAGI (reference sequence). The CDR3 region is CASRPQGRSGNQPQHF. CDR3 sequence (DNA): TGTGCCAGCAGGCCACAGGGTCGGTCGGGCAATCAGCCCCAGCATTTT.